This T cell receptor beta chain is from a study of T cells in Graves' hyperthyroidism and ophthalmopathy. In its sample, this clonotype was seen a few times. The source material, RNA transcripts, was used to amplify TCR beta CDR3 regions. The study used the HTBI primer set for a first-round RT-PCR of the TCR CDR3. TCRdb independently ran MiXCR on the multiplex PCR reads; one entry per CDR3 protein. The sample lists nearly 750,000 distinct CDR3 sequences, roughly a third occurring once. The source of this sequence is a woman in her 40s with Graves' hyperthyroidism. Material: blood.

CDR3: CASSLGTEEYGYTF. The CDR3 DNA follows: TGTGCCAGCAGCTTGGGGACAGAGGAGTATGGCTACACCTTC. J is TRBJ1-2 and V is TRBV5-4; tentatively, D is TRBD1 (6 bases). CDR3 length: 14 residues. The V and J ends lost 0 bases and 5 bases respectively, with 11 bases between them. CDR1 SGHNT and CDR2 YYREEE come from the germline V gene (reference sequence).